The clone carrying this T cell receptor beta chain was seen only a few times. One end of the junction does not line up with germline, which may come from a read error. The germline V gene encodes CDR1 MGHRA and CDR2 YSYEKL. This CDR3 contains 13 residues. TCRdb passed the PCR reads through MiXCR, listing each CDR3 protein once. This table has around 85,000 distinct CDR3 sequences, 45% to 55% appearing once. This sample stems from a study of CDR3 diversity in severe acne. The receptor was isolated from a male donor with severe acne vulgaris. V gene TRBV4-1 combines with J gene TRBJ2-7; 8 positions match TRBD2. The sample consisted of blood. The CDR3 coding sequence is TGTGCCAGCAGCCAAGCGGGGGAACGCGAGCAGTACTTC. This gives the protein CASSQAGEREQYF.